This T cell receptor (beta chain) was documented in a study of cytomegalovirus exposure and HLA in healthy donors. Study-wide results and caveats: High sensitivity and specificity were reportedly achieved when the classifier diagnosed cytomegalovirus status. Listed as cytomegalovirus-associated were over 150 TCR beta chains. A few chains tied to CMV proved CMV antigen-specific in vitro.

Concerning this clone itself: Its antigen is not known.

Looked up from germline, CDR1 is SEHNR and CDR2 is FQNEAQ (reference sequence). V gave up 1 base and J gave up 4 bases, with 14 bases separating them. The CDR3 runs 16 residues. Profiled with immunoSEQ multiplex PCR; TCRdb holds only in-frame clones, not every one. The sample gives fewer than 400,000 clones, nearly 90% of which show up once; around 0.96% is in the top ten. Material: PBMCs. J is TRBJ2-1 and V is TRBV7-9; possibly TRBD2 for D (5 bases). The receptor comes from a man aged 25 to 45 in good health and CMV-seronegative. In DNA, the CDR3 is TGTGCCAGCAGCTTAGGGACTTCCCCAGCTTACAATGAGCAGTTCTTC. Amino acids: CASSLGTSPAYNEQFF. The variable domain in full, with the rest retrieved from reference TRBV7-9 and TRBJ2-1, is DTGVSQNPRHKITKRGQNVTFRCDPISEHNRLYWYRQTLGQGPEFLTYFQNEAQLEKSRLLSDRFSAERPKGSFSTLEIQRTEQGDSAMYLCASSLGTSPAYNEQFFGPGTRLTVL.